This T cell receptor beta chain appears in the sequencing data of a study of cytomegalovirus exposure and HLA in healthy donors. With 4 bases clipped from V and 5 bases from J, the junction kept 8 bases outside the gene matches. CDR3 length: 16 residues. Germline V gene data show CDR1 as SNHLY and CDR2 as FYNNEI. PCR involved 60 Vbeta and 13 Jbeta primers. Sequencing used immunoSEQ multiplex PCR; TCRdb keeps in-frame clones, though not all of them. The repertoire holds about 140,000 clones, with 50% to 75% as singletons. Details on this clone: Its antigen is undetermined.

Study observations and caveats: A later analysis reported that several of the most significant clusters appeared to be linked to common viral pathogens, among them Epstein-Barr virus.

The receptor was isolated from a woman in her thirties or forties in good health and CMV-seronegative. This chain connects TRBV2 to TRBJ2-1; 10 positions match TRBD1. The specimen was PBMCs. The CDR3: CASSGTGTGAHNEQFF. The CDR3 coding sequence is TGTGCCAGCAGTGGAACCGGGACAGGGGCCCACAATGAGCAGTTCTTC.